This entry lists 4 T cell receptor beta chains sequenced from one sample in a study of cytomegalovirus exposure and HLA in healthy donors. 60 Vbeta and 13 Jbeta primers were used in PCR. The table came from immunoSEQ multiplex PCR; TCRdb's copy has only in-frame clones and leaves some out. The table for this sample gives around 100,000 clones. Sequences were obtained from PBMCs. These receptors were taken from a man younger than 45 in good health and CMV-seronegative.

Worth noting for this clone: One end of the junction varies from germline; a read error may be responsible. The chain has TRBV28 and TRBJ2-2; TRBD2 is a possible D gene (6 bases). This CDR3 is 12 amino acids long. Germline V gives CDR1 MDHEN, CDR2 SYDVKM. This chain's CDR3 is CAMGTYTGELFF. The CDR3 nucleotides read TGCGCAATGGGGACTTACACCGGGGAGCTGTTTTTT.

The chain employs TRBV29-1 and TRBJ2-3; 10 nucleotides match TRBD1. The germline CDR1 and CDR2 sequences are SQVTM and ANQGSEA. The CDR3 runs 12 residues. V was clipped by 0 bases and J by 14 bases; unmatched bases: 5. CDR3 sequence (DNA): TGCAGCGTTGAAGATCACGGGACAGGGGCGTATTTT. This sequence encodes CSVEDHGTGAYF.

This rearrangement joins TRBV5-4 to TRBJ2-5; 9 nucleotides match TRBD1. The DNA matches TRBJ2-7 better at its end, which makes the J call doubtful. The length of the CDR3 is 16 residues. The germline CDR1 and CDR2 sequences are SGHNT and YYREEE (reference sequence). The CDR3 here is CASSLGGQGNTYEQYF. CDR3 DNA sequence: TGTGCCAGCAGCTTGGGGGGACAGGGAAATACCTACGAGCAGTACTTC.

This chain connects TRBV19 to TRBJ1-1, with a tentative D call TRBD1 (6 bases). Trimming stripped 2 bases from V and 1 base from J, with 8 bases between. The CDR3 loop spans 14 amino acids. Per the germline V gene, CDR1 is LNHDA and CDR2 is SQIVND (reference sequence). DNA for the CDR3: TGTGCCAGTAGTATACCGGGACAGAACACTGAAGCTTTCTTT. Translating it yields CASSIPGQNTEAFF. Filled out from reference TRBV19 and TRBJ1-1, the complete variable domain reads DGGITQSPKYLFRKEGQNVTLSCEQNLNHDAMYWYRQDPGQGLRLIYYSQIVNDFQKGDIAEGYSVSREKKESFPLTVTSAQKNPTAFYLCASSIPGQNTEAFFGQGTRLTVV.